The T cell receptor (beta chain) described here comes from a study of T cells in Graves' hyperthyroidism and ophthalmopathy. In its sample, this clonotype was seen many times. CDR3 size: 13 residues. V lost 8 bases, J lost 5 bases, and 16 bases lay in between. Germline CDR1 SEHNR, CDR2 FQNEAQ (reference sequence). Amplification yielded TCR beta CDR3 regions, with RNA transcripts as the source. Using the HTBI primer set, a first-round RT-PCR was run on the TCR CDR3. TCRdb re-called the multiplex PCR reads with MiXCR, one entry per CDR3 protein. Of more than 300,000 distinct CDR3 sequences detected, 15% to 20% appear once; the ten largest clones hold more than 30%.

The specimen sequenced was blood. The chain recombines TRBV7-9 with TRBJ2-7; D might be TRBD2 (5 bases). This clonotype was obtained from a young woman with Graves' hyperthyroidism that later progressed to Graves' ophthalmopathy. The CDR3 DNA reads as TGTGCCAGCCTCGGAGACCCGGAGGACGAGCAGTACTTC. It is translated as CASLGDPEDEQYF.